Included here is one TCR beta chain sequence, with context. This table comes from immunoSEQ multiplex PCR, and its TCRdb copy is limited to in-frame clones, with some not included. Among around 19,000 clones listed, roughly 90% were seen once. Germline V gene lookup returns CDR1 MNHNS and CDR2 SASEGT. Germline trimming cut 7 bases from V and 5 bases from J; bases unmatched to any gene: 7. The CDR3 contains 13 residues. This specimen belongs to a study of lymphopenia after photon versus proton radiotherapy. This TCR came from a middle-aged woman with cholangiocarcinoma. The chain joins TRBV6-1 to TRBJ2-5; 7 nucleotides agree with TRBD1. The source material was peripheral blood, sampled from a patient treated with photon-based radiotherapy. The DNA for the CDR3 is TGTGCCAGCACGGGACAGTTTTGGGAGACCCAGTACTTC. Protein product: CASTGQFWETQYF.